The 8 T cell receptor beta chains presented below share a single source sample, sequenced in a study of response to subunit inactivated influenza vaccine. TCRdb re-called the RT-PCR reads through MiXCR, storing one row per CDR3 protein. The top ten clones hold around 12% of a sample with 500,000 or so distinct CDR3 sequences, around 9.9% of them seen once. This specimen consisted of PBMCs from blood, obtained roughly 6 weeks after vaccination. These receptor sequences come from a man between 45 and 60 years old who received an inactivated influenza vaccine.

This clonotype came up many times. CDR3 coding DNA: TGTGCCAGCAGCCGCGAAAGGAGGGGCTATGGCTACACCTTC. Translated, it gives CASSRERRGYGYTF. The rearrangement joins TRBV12-3 or TRBV12-4 to TRBJ1-2, with a weak D call TRBD1 (5 bases). The CDR3 length is 14 residues. The germline V and J ends were trimmed by 6 bases and 4 bases, with 15 bases remaining between them.

This rearrangement joins TRBV5-1 to TRBJ2-6; 8 nucleotides line up with TRBD1. Germline CDR1 is SGHRS and CDR2 is YFSETQ. J was trimmed by 0 bases and V by 9 bases; bases with no gene match: 11. The CDR3 length is 17 residues. The CDR3 DNA sequence: TGCGCCACAGCCCGCGGGACAGGATTCTCTGGGGCCAACGTCCTGACTTTC. Its translation: CATARGTGFSGANVLTF.

The J gene is TRBJ2-7, the V gene TRBV9, with 9 bases matching TRBD2. Trimming at V came to 3 bases and at J to 0 bases, leaving 10 bases not matched to a gene. Germline-derived CDR1 and CDR2 are SGDLS and YYNGEE. The CDR3 runs to 17 residues. The CDR3 DNA sequence: TGTGCCAGCAGCGGGGGACTAGCAGAATCAAGCTCCTACGAGCAGTACTTC. This sequence encodes CASSGGLAESSSYEQYF.

This clonotype was detected a few times. The chain uses TRBV5-5 and TRBJ2-1; TRBD1 matches at 9 bases. Per germline, CDR1 SGHKS and CDR2 YYEKEE (reference sequence). The CDR3 sequence is 16 residues long. Trimming took 0 bases from V and 3 from J; bases not matched to a gene: 4. The CDR3 reads CASSLAQDRGYNEQFF. The CDR3 DNA is TGTGCCAGCAGCTTGGCTCAGGACAGGGGCTACAATGAGCAGTTCTTC.

This clonotype was seen more than once but under ten times. The chain joins TRBV7-2 to TRBJ2-7; no definite D call. Germline assignment: CDR1 SGHTA and CDR2 FQGNSA. V was pared by 1 base and J by 1 base, with 8 bases between. This CDR3 has 14 residues. CDR3 coding DNA: TGTGCCAGCAGCTTAGATCACATTTCCTACGAGCAGTACTTC. Protein sequence: CASSLDHISYEQYF.

This clonotype was picked up a small number of times. CDR3 DNA sequence: TGCAGTGCTAAAGGACAGACCCCTCGCAATGAGCAGTTCTTC. This translates into CSAKGQTPRNEQFF. The chain employs TRBV20-1 and TRBJ2-1, with D perhaps TRBD1 (6 bases). Germline-derived CDR1 and CDR2 are DFQATT and SNEGSKA (reference sequence). V lost 4 bases and J lost 6, with 16 bases in between. This CDR3 has 14 residues.

The chain has TRBV6-2 or TRBV6-3 and TRBJ2-7; either TRBD1 or TRBD2 may fit D (5 bases each). Looked up from germline, CDR1 is MNHEY and CDR2 is SVGEGT. V dropped 2 bases and J dropped 4 bases, with 21 bases sitting between them. The CDR3 runs to 17 residues. The CDR3, as DNA: TGTGCCAGCAGTTACCTGCCGCGGGCAGGGATTTCATACGAGCAGTACTTC. It yields the protein CASSYLPRAGISYEQYF.

The rearrangement uses TRBV12-3 or TRBV12-4 and TRBJ1-1; the match to TRBD1 covers 12 bases. J was trimmed by 10 bases and V by 6 bases; bases with no gene match: 6. The CDR3 runs 13 residues. The CDR3 is CASSPGTGGAAFF. DNA for the CDR3: TGTGCCAGCAGCCCCGGGACAGGGGGCGCAGCTTTCTTT.